These 25 T cell receptor beta chains were all obtained from the same sample, sequenced in a study of beta chain features in type 1 diabetes (dated by TCRdb to 2017 to 2018). Libraries were made using the immunoSEQ multiplex PCR assay. All of the isolated RNA was reverse transcribed with the High Capacity cDNA Reverse Transcription Kit, so expressed TCRB transcripts were sequenced. TCRdb provides this immuneACCESS table in a form limited to in-frame rearrangements. Some clones are lacking; in checked studies, under half of them reflect an unresolved V gene, and why the rest are absent is not known. This sample is represented by roughly 610,000 clones; roughly a sixth of them were singletons. Around 0.1% of the sample is in the top ten clones. What was sequenced was naive CD4+ T cells from blood. Read against the paper, the sample's cell subset or site label means: true naive CD4+ T cells. These receptors were collected from a man younger than 35 in good health.

The chain recombines TRBV10-3 with TRBJ1-5; D perhaps matches TRBD1 (6 bases). This CDR3 has 13 residues. Germline CDR1 and CDR2: ENHRY and SYGVKD. Trimming removed 6 bases from V and 4 bases from J, with 10 bases in between. The CDR3 is CAIRDSANQPQHF. CDR3 sequence (DNA): TGTGCCATCAGGGACAGCGCGAATCAGCCCCAGCATTTT.

V usage is TRBV11-2 and J usage is TRBJ2-5; maybe TRBD1 (5 bases). The CDR3 is 14 residues long. Deletions cut 3 bases from V and 3 bases from J, with 11 bases between. Per the germline V gene, CDR1 is SGHAT and CDR2 is FQNNGV. Here the CDR3 reads CASSFRGIEETQYF. The CDR3 nucleotides read TGTGCCAGCAGCTTTAGGGGAATCGAAGAGACCCAGTACTTC.

Comment on this clone: At the DNA level, this CDR3 is encoded by other sequences in the same sample as well. The genes are TRBV5-1 and TRBJ2-3; 7 bases are shared with TRBD2. V lost 0 bases and J lost 1; bases outside the gene matches: 2. The CDR3 has 15 amino acids. CDR1 is SGHRS, CDR2 YFSETQ, per germline. The DNA for the CDR3 is TGCGCCAGCAGCTTGGGCCGGGGGGGCACAGATACGCAGTATTTT. Encoded protein: CASSLGRGGTDTQYF.

In regard to this clone: Sequence at one end of the junction differs from germline and may be a read error. The chain combines TRBV7-7 with TRBJ2-5; D possibly corresponds to TRBD1 (6 bases). There are 14 residues in the CDR3. Germline values: CDR1 SSHAT, CDR2 FNYEAQ (reference sequence). CDR3 region: CASSLGTPSGTQYF. The DNA for the CDR3 is TGTGCTAGCAGCCTCGGGACACCCTCGGGGACCCAGTACTTC.

This clone has more than one count but fewer than ten. The chain joins TRBV9 to TRBJ1-6; TRBD1 might be the D (5 bases). The CDR3 extends over 14 amino acids. Germline V gene sequence: CDR1 SGDLS, CDR2 YYNGEE. The V end was cut by 2 bases, the J end by 5 bases, with 8 bases between. Here the CDR3 DNA reads TGTGCCAGCAGCGTCGGGACTAATAATTCACCCCTCCACTTT. It codes for CASSVGTNNSPLHF.

This clone was seen a few times. This rearrangement joins TRBV7-2 to TRBJ2-1; tentatively, D is TRBD2 (5 bases). The CDR3 consists of 12 residues. V was cut by 5 bases and J by 8 bases, with 10 bases left in between. From germline, CDR1 is SGHTA and CDR2 FQGNSA. CDR3 region: CASSILAYEQFF. CDR3 nucleotide sequence: TGTGCCAGCAGCATTCTAGCCTATGAGCAGTTCTTC.

This chain joins TRBV23-1 and TRBJ1-5; D perhaps matches TRBD1 (5 bases). TRBV23-1 has ORF status, its function being uncertain. CDR3 length equals 14 residues. The V and J ends lost 3 bases and 0 bases respectively, with 6 bases between them. The CDR3 is CASSQTDSNQPQHF. The CDR3 nucleotides read TGCGCCAGCAGTCAGACAGATAGCAATCAGCCCCAGCATTTT.

V gene TRBV7-2 combines with J gene TRBJ1-1; D is uncertain. Germline V gene lookup returns CDR1 SGHTA and CDR2 FQGNSA. The CDR3 is 14 amino acids. V was clipped by 5 bases and J by 10 bases, with 20 bases between them. The CDR3 DNA reads as TGTGCCAGCAGCACGAACCGGGGTAAGGTAGGAGCTTTCTTT. Protein sequence: CASSTNRGKVGAFF. The entire variable domain, with the rest obtained from reference TRBV7-2 and TRBJ1-1, is as follows: GAGVSQSPSNKVTEKGKDVELRCDPISGHTALYWYRQSLGQGLEFLIYFQGNSAPDKSGLPSDRFSAERTGGSVSTLTIQRTQQEDSAVYLCASSTNRGKVGAFFGQGTRLTVV.

The chain uses TRBV6-6 and TRBJ1-1, with TRBD1 as a possible D gene (5 bases). Trimming stripped 5 bases from V and 2 bases from J, with 9 bases between. The germline V gene encodes CDR1 MNHNY and CDR2 SVGAGI (reference sequence). The CDR3 consists of 13 residues. Written as DNA, the CDR3 is TGTGCCAGCAGTCCCAGGGATAACACTGAAGCTTTCTTT. This sequence encodes CASSPRDNTEAFF.

This clone has just a few counts. The V call is TRBV15, the J call TRBJ1-4; D perhaps matches TRBD1 (6 bases). Trimming removed 1 base at V and 7 bases at J, with 7 bases between. Germline V gives CDR1 LNHNV, CDR2 YYDKDF (reference sequence). The CDR3 totals 13 residues. For the CDR3, the DNA is TGTGCCACCAGCAGAGGAGGGGGTGAAAAACTGTTTTTT. Encoded protein: CATSRGGGEKLFF.

CDR3 region: CASSVARTGGNTGELFF. The CDR3 bases are TGTGCCAGCAGCGTAGCTCGAACGGGAGGGAACACCGGGGAGCTGTTTTTT. The chain uses TRBV9 and TRBJ2-2, with TRBD2 matching 7 bases. V lost 0 bases, J lost 1 base, and 6 bases stayed unmatched. This CDR3 contains 17 residues. Germline CDR1 is SGDLS and CDR2 is YYNGEE. The variable domain in full, with the rest retrieved from reference TRBV9 and TRBJ2-2, is DSGVTQTPKHLITATGQRVTLRCSPRSGDLSVYWYQQSLDQGLQFLIQYYNGEERAKGNILERFSAQQFPDLHSELNLSSLELGDSALYFCASSVARTGGNTGELFFGEGSRLTVL.

The rearrangement uses TRBV6-6 and TRBJ2-5; D is unresolved. The V gene's germline CDR1 is MNHNY and CDR2 SVGAGI (reference sequence). This CDR3 has 12 residues. Between the trimmed V and J ends, which lost 2 bases and 5 bases, there was a span of 6 bases. CDR3 sequence (DNA): TGTGCCAGCAGTTACCTACGTGAGACCCAGTACTTC. It translates to CASSYLRETQYF.

This clone was seen a handful of times. The chain employs TRBV6-5 and TRBJ2-7; maybe TRBD1 (5 bases). The germline CDR1 and CDR2 sequences are MNHEY and SVGAGI. Deletions cut 5 bases from V and 9 bases from J, with 17 bases between. CDR3 length: 13 residues. The CDR3 DNA reads as TGTGCCAGCAGTCCCTCCCAGGGAATTGCGCAGTACTTC. It specifies CASSPSQGIAQYF.

The rearrangement uses TRBV14 and TRBJ2-4; D remains unclear. V shed 4 bases and J shed 9 bases, with 10 bases lying between them. There are 12 residues in the CDR3. Germline lookup yields CDR1 SGHDN and CDR2 FVKESK. The CDR3 sequence is CASSLPGSIQYF. The DNA of the CDR3 is TGTGCCAGCAGCCTCCCTGGGTCCATTCAGTACTTC.

This clone was counted between two and nine times. V is TRBV2 and J is TRBJ2-5; no reliable D call. The CDR3 has 15 amino acids. The V gene lost 6 bases and the J gene lost 1 base, with 15 bases spanning the gap. In germline, CDR1 is SNHLY, CDR2 FYNNEI. In nucleotides, the CDR3 is TGTGCCAGCAGCCCAGTGGCCGCCCCCCAAGAGACCCAGTACTTC. Protein sequence: CASSPVAAPQETQYF. The full variable domain, its missing parts supplied by reference TRBV2 and TRBJ2-5, is EPEVTQTPSHQVTQMGQEVILRCVPISNHLYFYWYRQILGQKVEFLVSFYNNEISEKSEIFDDQFSVERPDGSNFTLKIRSTKLEDSAMYFCASSPVAAPQETQYFGPGTRLLVL.

Turning to this clone: One end of the junction does not line up with germline, which may come from a read error. The gene calls are TRBV19 and TRBJ1-4, with 11 bases lining up with TRBD1. This CDR3 is built from 12 residues. The V gene's germline CDR1 is LNHDA and CDR2 SQIVND (reference sequence). CDR3 sequence: CASSSRTGGEVF. Written as DNA, the CDR3 is TGTGCCAGTAGCTCCAGGACAGGGGGCGAGGTTTTT.

This clone was observed a handful of times. The chain joins TRBV30 to TRBJ1-2, with no clear D. V shed 0 bases and J shed 1 base, with 6 bases lying between them. The CDR3 is made up of 13 amino acids. Germline V gives CDR1 GTSNPN, CDR2 SVGIG (reference sequence). The DNA of the CDR3 is TGTGCCTGGAGTGTACTTATTAACTATGGCTACACCTTC. Translated, it gives CAWSVLINYGYTF.

The chain recombines TRBV2 with TRBJ2-7, with D perhaps given as TRBD1 or TRBD2 (5 bases each). The germline gives CDR1 SNHLY, CDR2 FYNNEI. This CDR3 comprises 14 residues. V gave up 6 bases and J gave up 2 bases, with 14 bases separating them. As DNA, the CDR3 is TGTGCCAGCAGCGGACAATTCGGGACCTACGAGCAGTACTTC. Residues: CASSGQFGTYEQYF.

This clone turned up a few times. This sequence joins TRBV27 and TRBJ1-3; tentatively, D is TRBD1 (5 bases). CDR3 size: 17 residues. Germline CDR1 MNHEY, CDR2 SMNVEV (reference sequence). V lost 2 bases and J lost 0, with 14 bases in between. For the CDR3, the DNA is TGTGCCAGCAGTTTAGGATCAGGGCCCACCTCTGGAAACACCATATATTTT. It specifies CASSLGSGPTSGNTIYF.

The genes are TRBV13 and TRBJ1-5; TRBD1 might be the D (5 bases). Trimming stripped 0 bases from V and 0 bases from J, with 9 bases between. Germline-derived CDR1 and CDR2 are PRHDT and FYEKMQ (reference sequence). CDR3 length: 16 residues. In DNA form, the CDR3 reads TGTGCCAGCAGCTTAGGCCCGGGGGGTAGCAATCAGCCCCAGCATTTT. This sequence encodes CASSLGPGGSNQPQHF.

There are a few counts of this clone. Here the CDR3 reads CSVRTGNYEQYF. The CDR3 DNA is TGCAGCGTGCGGACAGGGAACTACGAGCAGTACTTC. The V and J genes are TRBV29-1 and TRBJ2-7; 8 bases are a match to TRBD1. V dropped 6 bases and J dropped 3; count of bases not matched to a gene: 4. CDR3 length: 12 amino acids. Germline assignment: CDR1 SQVTM and CDR2 ANQGSEA.

V and J are TRBV30 and TRBJ1-1, with 10 bases matching TRBD1. The V gene end was trimmed by 3 bases and the J gene end by 10 bases; junction bases not matched to a gene: 11. Germline CDR1 and CDR2: GTSNPN and SVGIG (reference sequence). The CDR3 runs 14 residues. CDR3 region: CAWRLPGTGAGAFF. CDR3 nucleotides: TGTGCCTGGAGGCTCCCCGGGACAGGGGCTGGAGCTTTCTTT.

This clone has a handful of counts. The chain carries TRBV29-1 and TRBJ1-5; the D gene is possibly TRBD1 (5 bases). CDR3 length: 12 residues. Trimming cost V 4 bases and J 7 bases, with 11 bases left between them. Germline CDR1 reads SQVTM; CDR2 reads ANQGSEA. The CDR3 DNA is TGCAGCGTTGTGGGCCAGGGACAGCCCCAGCATTTT. It encodes CSVVGQGQPQHF.

This clone was observed a handful of times. V and J are TRBV4-2 and TRBJ2-3, with 7 nucleotides matching TRBD2. The CDR3 is 17 amino acids. Germline V gene sequence: CDR1 LGHNA, CDR2 YNFKEQ. J gave up 3 bases and V 4 bases, and 13 bases lay outside the gene matches. The CDR3 nucleotides read TGTGCCAGCAGCCGCCTTGGTGCAGCGGGGTTTACAGATACGCAGTATTTT. It is translated as CASSRLGAAGFTDTQYF.

The genes are TRBV4-3 and TRBJ2-1; the D gene is possibly TRBD2 (6 bases). This CDR3 has 14 amino acids. Trimming removed 4 bases from V and 2 bases from J, with 9 bases in between. Per the germline V gene, CDR1 is LGHNA and CDR2 is YSLEER. Written as DNA, the CDR3 is TGCGCCAGCAGCCCAAGGACTACCTACAATGAGCAGTTCTTC. Encoded protein: CASSPRTTYNEQFF.